A selection of T cell receptor beta chains follows, all from one sample in a study of identical twins. TCRdb re-called the 5' RACE reads through MiXCR, storing one row per CDR3 protein. The sample lists 450,000 to 650,000 distinct CDR3 sequences, roughly 9.5% occurring once. The same specimen was also included in a second study, on yellow fever vaccine responses in identical twins.

Source material: PBMCs. The receptors come from a young woman in good health. Both conserved end residues are part of each CDR3. The order of the fields is V gene, clone size, D gene, J gene, CDR3 protein, CDR3 DNA. D genes are given only for firm matches. Rows give clone size only sometimes, using once, few, many, or a class for an expanded clone.

>TRBV21-1|many|.|TRBJ1-2
CASSKSSPLNYGYTF
TGTGCCAGCAGCAAATCTTCCCCTCTTAACTATGGCTACACCTTC
>TRBV12-3/TRBV12-4|many|.|TRBJ1-5
CASRAALNQPQHF
TGTGCCAGCAGGGCGGCCTTAAATCAGCCCCAGCATTTT
>TRBV5-6|.|TRBD2|TRBJ2-6
CASSLRGGAGANVLTF
TGTGCCAGCAGCTTGCGCGGGGGGGCTGGGGCCAACGTCCTGACTTTC
>TRBV4-3|.|.|TRBJ2-7
CASSQVKGTYYEQYF
TGCGCCAGCAGCCAAGTCAAGGGTACCTACTACGAGCAGTACTTC
>TRBV6-5|few|.|TRBJ2-2
CASSYLLSNTGELFF
TGTGCCAGCAGTTACTTACTGTCAAACACCGGGGAGCTGTTTTTT
>TRBV6-1|.|TRBD1|TRBJ2-3
CASSETGGRSTDTQYF
TGTGCCAGCAGTGAAACAGGGGGCCGTAGCACAGATACGCAGTATTTT
>TRBV10-3|many|TRBD1|TRBJ1-5
CAVSPRGQGTQPQHF
TGTGCCGTCTCCCCTCGGGGACAGGGGACTCAGCCCCAGCATTTT
>TRBV7-8|few|TRBD2|TRBJ2-2
CASSLAESKREDGELFF
TGTGCCAGCAGCTTAGCGGAATCCAAGCGGGAGGACGGGGAGCTGTTTTTT
>TRBV12-3/TRBV12-4|.|TRBD1|TRBJ2-1
CASIRDSIDNEQFF
TGTGCCAGCATCCGGGACAGCATTGACAATGAGCAGTTCTTC
>TRBV24-1|.|.|TRBJ2-3
CATSDEGGSTDTQYF
TGTGCCACCAGTGATGAGGGTGGCAGCACAGATACGCAGTATTTT
>TRBV12-3/TRBV12-4|many|.|TRBJ2-6
CASSRGTAANVLTF
TGTGCCAGCAGCCGGGGTACCGCAGCCAACGTCCTGACTTTC
>TRBV20-1|few|.|TRBJ1-2
CSARDGRLGYTF
TGCAGTGCTAGAGATGGCAGGCTCGGCTACACCTTC
>TRBV7-2|few|.|TRBJ2-5
CASSLVGGGAQETQYF
TGTGCCAGCAGCTTAGTGGGGGGCGGGGCCCAGGAGACCCAGTACTTC
>TRBV3-1|few|.|TRBJ2-3
CASSQVERGDTQYF
TGTGCCAGCAGCCAAGTAGAACGGGGCGATACGCAGTATTTT
>TRBV5-1|few|.|TRBJ2-3
CASSLRVTPTDTQYF
TGCGCCAGCAGCTTAAGGGTCACGCCTACAGATACGCAGTATTTT
>TRBV20-1|.|TRBD2|TRBJ2-1
CSARLAGVHEQFF
TGCAGTGCTAGGTTAGCGGGGGTCCATGAGCAGTTCTTC
>TRBV5-1|many|.|TRBJ2-7
CASRGVSYEQYF
TGCGCCAGCAGGGGGGTCTCCTACGAGCAGTACTTC
>TRBV12-3/TRBV12-4|.|TRBD1|TRBJ2-7
CASSATGGEQYF
TGTGCCAGCAGTGCTACAGGGGGCGAGCAGTACTTC
>TRBV5-1|few|.|TRBJ1-1
CASSLTGLGVNTEAFF
TGCGCCAGCAGCTTAACAGGGTTAGGTGTGAACACTGAAGCTTTCTTT
>TRBV6-1|few|.|TRBJ1-4
CASTNPGGGLNEKLFF
TGTGCCAGCACCAACCCTGGGGGAGGGCTGAATGAAAAACTGTTTTTT
>TRBV9|.|.|TRBJ2-1
CASSADLEVSPDNEQFF
TGTGCCAGCAGCGCCGACCTAGAGGTCTCGCCGGACAATGAGCAGTTCTTC
>TRBV29-1|.|.|TRBJ2-3
CSVARRGPDTQYF
TGCAGCGTTGCCCGCAGGGGCCCAGATACGCAGTATTTT
>TRBV14|few|TRBD2|TRBJ2-1
CASSLNGLAGGSNEQFF
TGTGCCAGCAGTCTAAACGGACTAGCGGGAGGGTCTAATGAGCAGTTCTTC
>TRBV3-1|many|.|TRBJ2-3
CASSPIFITDTQYF
TGTGCCAGCAGCCCCATATTCATCACAGATACGCAGTATTTT
>TRBV28|few|TRBD1|TRBJ1-1
CAATGGTEAFF
TGTGCCGCAACAGGGGGAACTGAAGCTTTCTTT
>TRBV20-1|many|.|TRBJ1-1
CSARDDYTAFGTEAFF
TGCAGTGCTAGAGACGATTACACGGCGTTCGGCACTGAAGCTTTCTTT
>TRBV4-3|.|TRBD2|TRBJ2-1
CASGQDRLASYNEQFF
TGCGCCAGCGGCCAAGATCGACTAGCGTCATACAATGAGCAGTTCTTC
>TRBV4-2|few|.|TRBJ2-3
CASSHSEGSTDTQYF
TGTGCCAGCAGCCACTCGGAGGGGTCCACAGATACGCAGTATTTT
>TRBV29-1|.|.|TRBJ1-2
CSVVQNYGYTF
TGCAGCGTTGTACAGAACTATGGCTACACCTTC
>TRBV30|.|TRBD2|TRBJ2-3
CAYRSSGAGDTQYF
TGTGCCTATCGCTCTAGCGGAGCGGGAGATACGCAGTATTTT
>TRBV11-2|few|.|TRBJ2-1
CASSSYASWDEQFF
TGTGCCAGCAGCTCCTATGCTAGTTGGGATGAGCAGTTCTTC
>TRBV20-1|.|.|TRBJ2-7
CSARPPRGNGYEQYF
TGCAGTGCTAGGCCTCCCAGGGGTAATGGGTACGAGCAGTACTTC
>TRBV7-2|many|.|TRBJ2-3
CASSSPWGEGAPDTQYF
TGTGCCAGCAGCTCCCCTTGGGGGGAGGGGGCCCCAGATACGCAGTATTTT
>TRBV24-1|few|TRBD1|TRBJ2-5
CATRGTGMETQYF
TGTGCCACCAGGGGGACAGGGATGGAGACCCAGTACTTC
>TRBV5-1|few|.|TRBJ2-3
CASSLTPEYSSTDTQYF
TGCGCCAGCAGCTTGACCCCAGAGTACTCTAGCACAGATACGCAGTATTTT
>TRBV5-1|few|TRBD2|TRBJ2-1
CASSLERLAGGRNEQFF
TGCGCCAGCAGCTTGGAGCGGCTAGCGGGGGGGCGCAATGAGCAGTTCTTC
>TRBV12-3/TRBV12-4|many|TRBD2|TRBJ2-3
CASSSGLAGDTQYF
TGTGCCAGCAGCTCCGGACTAGCAGGAGATACGCAGTATTTT
>TRBV28|.|.|TRBJ2-7
CASARMGYEQYF
TGTGCCAGCGCTAGGATGGGCTACGAGCAGTACTTC
>TRBV6-2/TRBV6-3|few|TRBD2|TRBJ2-7
CASSHASGSLWEQYF
TGTGCCAGCAGCCATGCTAGCGGGAGCCTCTGGGAGCAGTACTTC
>TRBV20-1|.|.|TRBJ2-5
CSARDVRGQETQYF
TGCAGTGCTAGAGATGTCAGGGGCCAAGAGACCCAGTACTTC
>TRBV7-9|many|.|TRBJ2-7
CASSHISNYEQYF
TGTGCCAGCAGCCACATATCAAACTACGAGCAGTACTTC
>TRBV4-3|.|TRBD2|TRBJ2-7
CASSQDRGPSGLEYEQYF
TGCGCCAGCAGCCAAGATAGGGGTCCCTCGGGACTAGAATACGAGCAGTACTTC
>TRBV11-1|.|TRBD2|TRBJ2-1
CASSLLPSGGLGAEQFF
TGTGCCAGCAGCTTACTCCCCAGCGGGGGGCTAGGGGCTGAGCAGTTCTTC
>TRBV12-3/TRBV12-4|many|.|TRBJ2-1
CASSSISGRDYNEQFF
TGTGCCAGCAGTAGTATATCGGGCCGAGACTACAATGAGCAGTTCTTC
>TRBV4-1|.|TRBD2|TRBJ2-7
CASSQAGLGSYEQYF
TGCGCCAGCAGCCAAGCGGGACTAGGTTCCTACGAGCAGTACTTC